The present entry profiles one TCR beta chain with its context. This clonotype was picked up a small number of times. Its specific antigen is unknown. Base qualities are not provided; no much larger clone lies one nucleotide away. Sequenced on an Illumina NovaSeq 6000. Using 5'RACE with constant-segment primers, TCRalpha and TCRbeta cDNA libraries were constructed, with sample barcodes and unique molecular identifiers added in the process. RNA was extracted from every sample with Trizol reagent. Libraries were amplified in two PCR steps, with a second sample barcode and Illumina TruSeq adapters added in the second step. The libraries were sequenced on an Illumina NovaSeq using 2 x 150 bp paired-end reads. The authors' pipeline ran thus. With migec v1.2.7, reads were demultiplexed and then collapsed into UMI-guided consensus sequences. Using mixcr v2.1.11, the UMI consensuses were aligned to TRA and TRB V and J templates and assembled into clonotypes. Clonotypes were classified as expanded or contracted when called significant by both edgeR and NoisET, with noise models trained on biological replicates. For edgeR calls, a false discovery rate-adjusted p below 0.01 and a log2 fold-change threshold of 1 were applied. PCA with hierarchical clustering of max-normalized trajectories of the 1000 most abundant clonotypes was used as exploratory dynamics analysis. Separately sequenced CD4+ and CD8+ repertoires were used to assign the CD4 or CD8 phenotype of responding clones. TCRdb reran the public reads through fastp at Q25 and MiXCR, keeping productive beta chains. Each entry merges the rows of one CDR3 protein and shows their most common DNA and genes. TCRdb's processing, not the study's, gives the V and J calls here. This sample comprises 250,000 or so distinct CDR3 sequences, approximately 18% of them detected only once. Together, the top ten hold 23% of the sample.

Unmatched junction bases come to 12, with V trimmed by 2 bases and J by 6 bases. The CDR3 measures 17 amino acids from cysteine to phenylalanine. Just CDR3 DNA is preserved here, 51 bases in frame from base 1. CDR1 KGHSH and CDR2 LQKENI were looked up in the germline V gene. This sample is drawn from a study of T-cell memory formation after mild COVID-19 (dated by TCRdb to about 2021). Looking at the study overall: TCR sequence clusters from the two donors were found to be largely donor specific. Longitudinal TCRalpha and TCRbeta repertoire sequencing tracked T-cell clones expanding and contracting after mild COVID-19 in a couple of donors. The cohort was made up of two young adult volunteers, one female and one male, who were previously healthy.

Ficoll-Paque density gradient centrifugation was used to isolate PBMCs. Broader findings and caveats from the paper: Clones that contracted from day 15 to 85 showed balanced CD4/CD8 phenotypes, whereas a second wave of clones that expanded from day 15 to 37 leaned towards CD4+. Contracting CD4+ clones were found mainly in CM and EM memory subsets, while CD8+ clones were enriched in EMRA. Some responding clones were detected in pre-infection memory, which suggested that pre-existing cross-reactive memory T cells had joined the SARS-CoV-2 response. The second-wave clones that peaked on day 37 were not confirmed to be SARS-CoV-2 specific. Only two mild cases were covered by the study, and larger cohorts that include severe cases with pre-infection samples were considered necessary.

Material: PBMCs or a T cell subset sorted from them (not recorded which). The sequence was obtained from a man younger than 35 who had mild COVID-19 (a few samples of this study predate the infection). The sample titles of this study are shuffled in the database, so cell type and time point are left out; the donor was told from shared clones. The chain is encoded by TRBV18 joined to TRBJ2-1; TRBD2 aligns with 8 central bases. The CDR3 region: CASSPGDFGTRSNEQFF. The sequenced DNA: TGTGCCAGCTCACCAGGAGACTTCGGGACTAGAAGCAATGAGCAGTTCTTC.